These 31 T cell receptor beta chains came from one sample sequenced in a study of T cell responses to AZD1222 COVID-19 vaccine. Method: immunoSEQ multiplex PCR; TCRdb's copy keeps in-frame clones and lacks some. The table shows 60,000 to 85,000 clones, with roughly 84% occurring only once. The sample here was peripheral blood, taken 28 days after the second AZD1222 dose. The receptors originated from an adult who received the AZD1222 COVID-19 vaccine.

The CDR3 is CAWSSGADTQYF. The CDR3 DNA is TGTGCCTGGAGTTCCGGGGCAGATACGCAGTATTTT. V usage is TRBV30 and J usage is TRBJ2-3, with TRBD2 as a possible D gene (5 bases). The V end was cut by 2 bases, the J end by 4 bases, with 7 bases between. There are 12 residues in the CDR3. From germline, CDR1 is GTSNPN and CDR2 SVGIG (reference sequence).

This chain links TRBV30 with TRBJ1-2; D possibly corresponds to TRBD1 (5 bases). The CDR3 has 14 residues. Germline loops: CDR1 GTSNPN, CDR2 SVGIG (reference sequence). V was clipped by 4 bases and J by 3 bases, with 15 bases between them. The CDR3 sequence is CAWNILSGDYGYTF. CDR3 bases: TGTGCCTGGAACATACTCTCGGGGGACTATGGCTACACCTTC.

This clone was counted between two and nine times. The V call is TRBV11-3, the J call TRBJ2-3; no clear D gene. Germline V CDR1 and CDR2: SGHNT, YENEEA. V was clipped by 4 bases and J by 6 bases, with 17 bases between them. There are 15 residues in the CDR3. The CDR3 bases are TGTGCCAGCAGCTCCAGTGAGACCAGTTTCGATACGCAGTATTTT. Residues: CASSSSETSFDTQYF.

The chain couples TRBV6-6 to TRBJ2-2; D remains ambiguous. With 2 bases removed from V and 8 bases from J, the gap between germline ends came to 9 bases. This CDR3 region has 13 residues. CDR1 MNHNY and CDR2 SVGAGI come from the germline V gene (reference sequence). The CDR3 sequence is CASSYGFEGELFF. The CDR3, as DNA: TGTGCCAGCAGTTACGGATTTGAGGGGGAGCTGTTTTTT.

J is TRBJ2-4 and V is TRBV19; D remains unclear. Germline V gene sequence: CDR1 LNHDA, CDR2 SQIVND (reference sequence). V gave up 5 bases and J gave up 9 bases, with 11 bases separating them. This CDR3 has 12 amino acids. Here the CDR3 reads CASSPRAGIQYF. The CDR3 DNA follows: TGTGCCAGTAGTCCTAGGGCAGGCATTCAGTACTTC.

This clone was detected a few times. The chain recombines TRBV4-1 with TRBJ1-6, with a possible D match to TRBD1 (5 bases). V lost 1 base and J lost 10, with 8 bases in between. This CDR3 is built from 13 residues. CDR1 is MGHRA, CDR2 YSYEKL, per germline. In nucleotides, the CDR3 is TGCGCCAGCAGCCAAGGTGAGGGGTCACCCCTCCACTTT. Amino acids: CASSQGEGSPLHF.

The chain links TRBV3-1 (or the pseudogene TRBV3-2) to TRBJ2-7; TRBD1 matches at 11 bases. CDR1 LGHDT and CDR2 YNNKEL come from the germline V gene (reference sequence). The CDR3 is 16 amino acids. The trim removed 6 bases at V and 6 bases at J, leaving 13 bases unmatched. CDR3 amino acids: CASSPIYGTGGLEQYF. CDR3 sequence (DNA): TGTGCCAGCAGTCCAATTTACGGGACAGGGGGTCTCGAGCAGTACTTC.

The V and J genes are TRBV3-1 (or the pseudogene TRBV3-2) and TRBJ1-3, with D possibly being TRBD1 (6 bases). The CDR3 has 15 residues. V was cut by 4 bases and J by 0 bases, with 10 bases left in between. Germline V CDR1 and CDR2: LGHDT, YNNKEL (reference sequence). CDR3 loop: CASSRGGFSGNTIYF. CDR3 bases: TGTGCCAGCAGCCGGGGGGGCTTCTCTGGAAACACCATATATTTT.

The chain joins TRBV5-1 to TRBJ1-3; no firm D call. Trimming took off 0 bases at V and 4 bases at J, with 14 bases between the two ends. Germline V gene data show CDR1 as SGHRS and CDR2 as YFSETQ. CDR3 length equals 16 residues. The CDR3 region has the DNA TGCGCCAGCAGCTTGGCGTCTGGTCAGCTCGGAAACACCATATATTTT. It codes for CASSLASGQLGNTIYF.

The genes are TRBV15 and TRBJ2-3; maybe TRBD1 (5 bases). This CDR3 region has 13 residues. Germline values: CDR1 LNHNV, CDR2 YYDKDF (reference sequence). V was trimmed by 0 bases and J by 6 bases, leaving 7 bases between them. CDR3 DNA: TGTGCCACCAGCAGAGATAACAGGGATACGCAGTATTTT. Encoded protein: CATSRDNRDTQYF.

This chain uses TRBV29-1 with TRBJ1-2; TRBD1 is a possible D gene (6 bases). Germline-derived CDR1 and CDR2 are SQVTM and ANQGSEA. CDR3 length equals 11 residues. The V end was cut by 0 bases, the J end by 8 bases, with 7 bases between. The CDR3 DNA is TGCAGCGTTGAAGATAGGGGGGGCTACACCTTC. Residues: CSVEDRGGYTF.

The chain links TRBV5-1 to TRBJ2-5; weak D call: TRBD1 (5 bases). CDR1 SGHRS and CDR2 YFSETQ come from the germline V gene. Trimming shortened V by 1 base and J by 0 bases, and 10 bases separated the two germline ends. The CDR3 is 15 residues long. CDR3 in DNA: TGCGCCAGCAGCTTGCAGGGAATAAACCAAGAGACCCAGTACTTC. It specifies CASSLQGINQETQYF.

The chain couples TRBV7-2 to TRBJ1-1; D is ambiguous. Germline V gene sequence: CDR1 SGHTA, CDR2 FQGNSA. The CDR3 totals 15 residues. The V end lost 2 bases, the J end lost 6 bases, and 16 bases lay between the germline ends. Here the CDR3 reads CASSLRSGYPSEAFF. In DNA, the CDR3 is TGTGCCAGCAGCTTAAGGTCGGGATACCCATCTGAAGCTTTCTTT.

The chain joins TRBV7-8 to TRBJ1-1, with no clear D. The CDR3 runs 16 residues. The germline V gene has CDR1 SGHVS and CDR2 FQNEAQ. V lost 0 bases and J lost 2, with 13 bases in between. The CDR3: CASSLAIPGSNTEAFF. DNA of the CDR3: TGTGCCAGCAGCTTAGCCATCCCAGGTTCTAACACTGAAGCTTTCTTT.

The chain couples TRBV9 to TRBJ2-3; 7 bases are a match to TRBD2. Germline V gene data show CDR1 as SGDLS and CDR2 as YYNGEE. The V and J ends lost 4 bases and 5 bases, in that order; junction bases with no gene match: 16. The CDR3 sequence is 17 residues long. CDR3 coding DNA: TGTGCCAGCAGCTTTGGGAGCGGGACTGGTCGAATAGATACGCAGTATTTT. As protein: CASSFGSGTGRIDTQYF.

The chain is built from TRBV3-1 (or the pseudogene TRBV3-2) and TRBJ1-2, with 7 positions matching TRBD1. Germline V gene data show CDR1 as LGHDT and CDR2 as YNNKEL (reference sequence). J gave up 7 bases and V 4 bases, and 3 bases lay outside the gene matches. The CDR3 is 12 amino acids. The CDR3: CASSPTGSGYTF. The CDR3 bases are TGTGCCAGCAGCCCGACAGGGTCTGGCTACACCTTC.

The CDR3 coding sequence is TGTGCCTGGAGTGTACTCGGCTTGGGGTCGGACACTGAAGCTTTCTTT. This translates into CAWSVLGLGSDTEAFF. The rearrangement uses TRBV30 and TRBJ1-1; D gene uncertain. This CDR3 is built from 16 residues. CDR1 GTSNPN and CDR2 SVGIG come from the germline V gene (reference sequence). Trimming took off 0 bases at V and 3 bases at J, with 17 bases between the two ends.

This chain joins TRBV14 and TRBJ2-5; no clear D gene. The CDR3 has 14 amino acids. Germline CDR1 SGHDN, CDR2 FVKESK. V lost 1 base and J 2 bases, leaving 8 bases between the germline ends. The CDR3 here is CASSQVGWQETQYF. The DNA for the CDR3 is TGTGCCAGCAGCCAAGTGGGGTGGCAAGAGACCCAGTACTTC.

This rearrangement joins TRBV9 to TRBJ1-3; 8 nucleotides match TRBD1. This CDR3 contains 15 residues. V dropped 4 bases and J dropped 4; count of bases not matched to a gene: 7. Germline V lookup: CDR1 SGDLS, CDR2 YYNGEE. The CDR3 spells CASSRQGIAGNTIYF. CDR3 nucleotide sequence: TGTGCCAGCAGCCGACAGGGGATAGCAGGAAACACCATATATTTT.

V gene TRBV12-3 or TRBV12-4 combines with J gene TRBJ1-2, with D possibly being TRBD1 (5 bases). V was shortened by 3 bases and J by 3 bases, with 8 bases between the two germline ends. The CDR3 has 13 amino acids. The CDR3 is CASSLGLHYGYTF. CDR3 coding DNA: TGTGCCAGCAGTTTGGGGCTACACTATGGCTACACCTTC.

V is TRBV5-1 and J is TRBJ2-3; tentatively, D is TRBD2 (5 bases). The CDR3 spans 12 residues. Looked up from germline, CDR1 is SGHRS and CDR2 is YFSETQ. Trimming left V 3 bases short and J 5 bases short, with 7 bases between. CDR3 sequence reads: CASSSGVDTQYF. The CDR3 DNA sequence: TGCGCCAGCAGCTCCGGGGTAGATACGCAGTATTTT.

The V and J genes are TRBV6-4 and TRBJ1-2; tentatively, D is TRBD1 (6 bases). The germline V and J ends were trimmed by 5 bases and 2 bases, with 9 bases remaining between them. The length of the CDR3 is 13 residues. Germline V gene sequence: CDR1 MRHNA, CDR2 SNTAGT. CDR3 residues: CASSQDSNYGYTF. The CDR3 region has the DNA TGTGCCAGCAGTCAGGACAGCAACTATGGCTACACCTTC.

This chain uses TRBV18 with TRBJ2-3; D is unresolved. The CDR3 is 12 amino acids. The V gene's germline CDR1 is KGHSH and CDR2 LQKENI. V lost 5 bases to trimming and J lost 4 bases, with 7 bases between them. The CDR3 loop is CASSGRADTQYF. CDR3 nucleotides: TGTGCCAGCTCAGGACGGGCAGATACGCAGTATTTT.

The chain is built from TRBV29-1 and TRBJ1-4; D perhaps matches TRBD1 (5 bases). Trimming shortened V by 7 bases and J by 4 bases, and 13 bases separated the two germline ends. Germline V gives CDR1 SQVTM, CDR2 ANQGSEA. CDR3 length: 13 residues. This chain's CDR3 is CSAQGLSNEKLFF. The CDR3 DNA reads as TGCAGCGCGCAGGGACTGAGTAATGAAAAACTGTTTTTT.

The chain recombines TRBV28 with TRBJ1-2, with D unclear. The germline V gene has CDR1 MDHEN and CDR2 SYDVKM. The V end was cut by 6 bases, the J end by 4 bases, with 12 bases between. This CDR3 region has 13 residues. CDR3 sequence: CASSPGGSYGYTF. CDR3 nucleotide sequence: TGTGCCAGCAGCCCTGGCGGGAGCTATGGCTACACCTTC.

The rearrangement links TRBV10-2 to TRBJ2-2; perhaps TRBD1 as D (6 bases). The CDR3 length is 14 residues. Deletions cut 4 bases from V and 6 bases from J, with 12 bases between. Germline CDR1 reads WSHSY; CDR2 reads SAAADI. CDR3 loop: CASSVTGFAGELFF. The CDR3 DNA sequence: TGCGCCAGCAGTGTTACAGGGTTCGCCGGGGAGCTGTTTTTT.

The chain uses TRBV5-1 and TRBJ1-1; D possibly corresponds to TRBD1 (5 bases). Germline lookup yields CDR1 SGHRS and CDR2 YFSETQ. V lost 4 bases and J lost 2, with 12 bases in between. The CDR3 has 14 residues. The CDR3 reads CASSTGRQNTEAFF. CDR3 nucleotide sequence: TGCGCCAGCAGCACGGGGCGACAAAACACTGAAGCTTTCTTT.

V is TRBV19 and J is TRBJ1-2; no firm D call. CDR1 is LNHDA and CDR2 is SQIVND in the germline V gene (reference sequence). Trimming left V 5 bases short and J 5 bases short, with 18 bases between. The CDR3 spans 15 residues. The CDR3 region is CASSPSKGVQYGYTF. The CDR3 DNA reads TGTGCCAGTAGTCCTTCTAAAGGAGTCCAATATGGCTACACCTTC. The variable domain in full, completed from reference TRBV19 and TRBJ1-2, reads DGGITQSPKYLFRKEGQNVTLSCEQNLNHDAMYWYRQDPGQGLRLIYYSQIVNDFQKGDIAEGYSVSREKKESFPLTVTSAQKNPTAFYLCASSPSKGVQYGYTFGSGTRLTVV.

This chain joins TRBV18 and TRBJ1-2; TRBD1 matches at 7 bases. Germline V gene lookup returns CDR1 KGHSH and CDR2 LQKENI. The CDR3 covers 15 residues. V trimming: 6 bases; J trimming: 2 bases; junction bases outside the gene matches: 9. The CDR3 here is CASSPGQELNYGYTF. DNA for the CDR3: TGTGCCAGCTCCCCTGGACAGGAATTAAACTATGGCTACACCTTC.

The V gene is TRBV27, the J gene TRBJ1-4; D gene uncertain. The CDR3 has 12 amino acids. Germline V lookup: CDR1 MNHEY, CDR2 SMNVEV (reference sequence). V lost 5 bases and J lost 10, with 11 bases in between. In DNA, the CDR3 is TGTGCCAGCAGTCTTGCTCGGGGAAAACTGTTTTTT. Translating it yields CASSLARGKLFF.

The chain has TRBV6-1 and TRBJ1-1; the D gene is possibly TRBD1 (5 bases). V lost 3 bases to trimming and J lost 1 base, with 15 bases between them. The CDR3 contains 16 residues. Germline lookup yields CDR1 MNHNS and CDR2 SASEGT. The CDR3 sequence: CASSDVAGRGNTEAFF. For the CDR3, the DNA is TGTGCCAGCAGTGATGTGGCGGGGAGGGGGAACACTGAAGCTTTCTTT.